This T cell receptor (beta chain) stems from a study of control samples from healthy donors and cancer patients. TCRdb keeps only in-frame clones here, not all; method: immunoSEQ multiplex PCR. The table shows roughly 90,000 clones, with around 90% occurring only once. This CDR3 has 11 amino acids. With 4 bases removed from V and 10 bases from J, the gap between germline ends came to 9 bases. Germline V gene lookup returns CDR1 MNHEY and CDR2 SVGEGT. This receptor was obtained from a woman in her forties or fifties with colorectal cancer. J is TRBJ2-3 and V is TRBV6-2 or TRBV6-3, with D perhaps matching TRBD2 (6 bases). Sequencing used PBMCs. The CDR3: CASSSRDSQYF. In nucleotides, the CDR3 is TGTGCCAGCAGTTCCCGGGACTCGCAGTATTTT.